The 30 T cell receptor beta chains presented below share a single source sample, sequenced in a study of OX40 agonist ivuxolimab in advanced cancers. The method was immunoSEQ multiplex PCR; TCRdb's version includes in-frame clones alone and lacks a portion of them. The sample records more than 100,000 clones, 75% to 95% being singletons. Specimen: CD4+ or CD8+ T cells sorted from blood, collected in a trial of the OX40 agonist ivuxolimab. Every receptor here comes from an adult with an advanced solid tumor such as melanoma, head and neck, liver or kidney cancer.

This clone showed up just once. The rearrangement links TRBV7-9 to TRBJ2-3; a weak D match, TRBD2 (7 bases). CDR1 SEHNR and CDR2 FQNEAQ come from the germline V gene (reference sequence). V lost 8 bases and J 6 bases, leaving 18 bases between the germline ends. The CDR3 consists of 14 residues. In nucleotides, the CDR3 is TGTGCCAGCCCTACCGGCGGGGGCTACGATACGCAGTATTTT. Amino acids: CASPTGGGYDTQYF.

The gene calls are TRBV6-1 and TRBJ1-4; D ambiguous. Germline V gene lookup returns CDR1 MNHNS and CDR2 SASEGT. This CDR3 region has 12 residues. Trimming removed 10 bases at V and 3 bases at J, with 9 bases between. In nucleotides, the CDR3 is TGTGCCATATGGAGGTCTAATGAAAAACTGTTTTTT. Its protein is CAIWRSNEKLFF.

The chain carries TRBV11-1 and TRBJ2-5; no firm D call. V was pared by 2 bases and J by 5 bases, with 15 bases between. Germline V lookup: CDR1 SGHAT, CDR2 FQDESV (reference sequence). CDR3 length equals 15 residues. The CDR3 region has the DNA TGTGCCAGCAGCTTATTACGGCGGCGATCGGAGACCCAGTACTTC. Protein: CASSLLRRRSETQYF.

V usage is TRBV9 and J usage is TRBJ2-1; D unclear. Germline CDR1 and CDR2: SGDLS and YYNGEE. The CDR3 contains 15 residues. V lost 2 bases and J lost 0, with 9 bases in between. The CDR3 DNA sequence: TGTGCCAGCAGCGTTGACGCGGCCTCCTACAATGAGCAGTTCTTC. Translating gives CASSVDAASYNEQFF. Full variable domain (outside the CDR3, taken from reference TRBV9 and TRBJ2-1): DSGVTQTPKHLITATGQRVTLRCSPRSGDLSVYWYQQSLDQGLQFLIQYYNGEERAKGNILERFSAQQFPDLHSELNLSSLELGDSALYFCASSVDAASYNEQFFGPGTRLTVL.

The chain carries TRBV9 and TRBJ2-1; 9 positions match TRBD2. Germline trimming cut 0 bases from V and 4 bases from J; bases unmatched to any gene: 5. CDR1 is SGDLS, CDR2 YYNGEE, per germline. This CDR3 is built from 16 residues. The CDR3 sequence: CASSVGGTSGYNEQFF. The CDR3 nucleotides read TGTGCCAGCAGCGTAGGGGGAACTAGCGGGTACAATGAGCAGTTCTTC.

This chain connects TRBV9 to TRBJ2-7, with 7 positions matching TRBD2. CDR3 size: 13 residues. Trimming took 2 bases from V and 7 from J; bases not matched to a gene: 6. CDR1 is SGDLS and CDR2 is YYNGEE in the germline V gene. The CDR3 spells CASSVAGAREQYF. The CDR3 DNA reads as TGTGCCAGCAGCGTCGCGGGAGCGCGAGAGCAGTACTTC.

This chain joins TRBV5-4 and TRBJ2-3; 13 bases agree with TRBD2. Germline CDR1 is SGHNT and CDR2 is YYREEE (reference sequence). This CDR3 has 16 amino acids. J lost 4 bases, V lost 4 bases, and 6 bases had no gene match. CDR3 in DNA: TGTGCCAGCAGCGTCCGACTAGCGGGAGGTTCAGATACGCAGTATTTT. Translated, it gives CASSVRLAGGSDTQYF.

J is TRBJ2-6 and V is TRBV30; D tentatively reads TRBD1 or TRBD2 (6 bases each). Germline V gives CDR1 GTSNPN, CDR2 SVGIG (reference sequence). V gave up 5 bases and J gave up 4 bases, with 18 bases separating them. The CDR3 length is 16 residues. The CDR3 is CAWGRGTLSGANVLTF. CDR3 DNA sequence: TGTGCCTGGGGACGGGGGACACTTTCGGGGGCCAACGTCCTGACTTTC.

This chain joins TRBV6-1 and TRBJ1-1, with TRBD1 identical over 7 bases. The CDR3 has 14 amino acids. V lost 6 bases, J lost 5 bases, and 9 bases stayed unmatched. Germline assignment: CDR1 MNHNS and CDR2 SASEGT. The CDR3, as DNA: TGTGCCAGCAGGGTGGGGCAGGGGGAAACTGAAGCTTTCTTT. Encoded protein: CASRVGQGETEAFF.

The chain is built from TRBV19 and TRBJ2-1; no firm D call. V dropped 3 bases and J dropped 0 bases, with 9 bases sitting between them. Germline V gives CDR1 LNHDA, CDR2 SQIVND (reference sequence). This CDR3 contains 15 residues. The CDR3 DNA reads TGTGCCAGTAGTATGAGCTATAGCTCCTACAATGAGCAGTTCTTC. This encodes CASSMSYSSYNEQFF.

The rearrangement joins TRBV5-4 to TRBJ2-1; D is possibly TRBD2 (7 bases). V gave up 4 bases and J gave up 3 bases, with 14 bases separating them. Germline V CDR1 and CDR2: SGHNT, YYREEE (reference sequence). The CDR3 is 15 amino acids. The CDR3 nucleotides are TGTGCCAGCAGCCCGGGGGGCGGGTTCTACAATGAGCAGTTCTTC. Its protein is CASSPGGGFYNEQFF.

The gene calls are TRBV18 and TRBJ2-7; tentatively, D is TRBD2 (5 bases). Between the trimmed V and J ends, which lost 3 bases and 6 bases, there was a span of 9 bases. Germline V gives CDR1 KGHSH, CDR2 LQKENI. CDR3 length equals 12 residues. This chain's CDR3 is CASSPGVREQYF. CDR3 coding DNA: TGTGCCAGCTCACCGGGAGTGCGCGAGCAGTACTTC.

The chain recombines TRBV18 with TRBJ1-2, with D unresolved. The CDR3 extends over 14 amino acids. Germline CDR1 and CDR2: KGHSH and LQKENI. Trimming left V 0 bases short and J 2 bases short, with 7 bases between. As DNA, the CDR3 is TGTGCCAGCTCACCACCGGGCAGGAACTATGGCTACACCTTC. This sequence encodes CASSPPGRNYGYTF.

This chain connects TRBV11-1 to TRBJ1-2; TRBD1 is a possible D gene (6 bases). The CDR3 is made up of 16 amino acids. The germline V gene encodes CDR1 SGHAT and CDR2 FQDESV (reference sequence). V lost 0 bases and J 4 bases, leaving 15 bases between the germline ends. This chain's CDR3 is CASSLASPGAAYGYTF. CDR3 bases: TGTGCCAGCAGCTTAGCGTCGCCGGGGGCCGCCTATGGCTACACCTTC.

V gene TRBV19 combines with J gene TRBJ2-7; TRBD2 is a possible D gene (6 bases). Trimming left V 9 bases short and J 0 bases short, with 12 bases between. In germline, CDR1 is LNHDA, CDR2 SQIVND (reference sequence). This CDR3 spans 13 amino acids. The CDR3 DNA reads TGTGCCAGCCGGGACTCAAGCTCCTACGAGCAGTACTTC. Amino acids: CASRDSSSYEQYF.

This chain joins TRBV29-1 and TRBJ1-2, with D hard to call. The CDR3 length is 12 residues. V lost 4 bases and J 6 bases, leaving 12 bases between the germline ends. Germline V lookup: CDR1 SQVTM, CDR2 ANQGSEA. CDR3: CSVGRGSDGYTF. CDR3 in DNA: TGCAGCGTTGGACGGGGAAGCGATGGCTACACCTTC.

This clone appeared a few times. CDR3 residues: CASRDAGSQPQHF. The CDR3 DNA reads TGTGCCAGCAGAGACGCAGGGTCACAGCCCCAGCATTTT. The chain links TRBV28 to TRBJ1-5; a possible D gene is TRBD1 (5 bases). The CDR3 consists of 13 residues. Trimming stripped 6 bases from V and 7 bases from J, with 13 bases between. Germline lookup yields CDR1 MDHEN and CDR2 SYDVKM.

The rearrangement uses TRBV5-1 and TRBJ2-7; 9 nucleotides align to TRBD2. CDR3 length: 14 residues. The germline V gene encodes CDR1 SGHRS and CDR2 YFSETQ. Germline trimming cut 3 bases from V and 4 bases from J; bases unmatched to any gene: 5. The CDR3 bases are TGCGCCAGCAGCTCCTCTGCGGGAGGGTACGAGCAGTACTTC. It encodes CASSSSAGGYEQYF.

The rearrangement uses TRBV5-6 and TRBJ2-5; 8 positions match TRBD2. Germline CDR1 and CDR2: SGHDT and YYEEEE. With V trimmed by 3 bases and J by 4 bases, 8 bases remained unmatched. The CDR3 covers 15 residues. The CDR3 DNA is TGTGCCAGCAGCTGGAGCGGGAGTGGGCCAGAGACCCAGTACTTC. This sequence encodes CASSWSGSGPETQYF.

The chain has TRBV27 and TRBJ2-7; no clear D gene. CDR1 and CDR2 from the germline V gene are MNHEY and SMNVEV (reference sequence). This CDR3 comprises 14 residues. Deletions cut 2 bases from V and 6 bases from J, with 14 bases between. This CDR3 is CASSLHLLAPEQYF. In DNA form, the CDR3 reads TGTGCCAGCAGTTTACACCTACTGGCCCCCGAGCAGTACTTC.

This clone appeared a single time. V is TRBV6-1 and J is TRBJ2-3; TRBD1 agrees at 12 bases. The CDR3 runs to 15 residues. V was clipped by 6 bases and J by 4 bases; unmatched bases: 5. Germline CDR1 MNHNS, CDR2 SASEGT. CDR3 in DNA: TGTGCCAGCAGGGAGGGACAGGGGGCTTCAGATACGCAGTATTTT. Translated, it gives CASREGQGASDTQYF.

This chain uses TRBV7-9 with TRBJ2-7; possibly TRBD1 or TRBD2 for D (5 bases each). Trimming stripped 5 bases from V and 3 bases from J, with 11 bases between. The CDR3 is 13 residues long. Germline CDR1 is SEHNR and CDR2 is FQNEAQ (reference sequence). CDR3 loop: CASSGGNNYEQYF. CDR3 coding DNA: TGTGCCAGCAGCGGGGGAAACAACTACGAGCAGTACTTC. The whole variable domain, filled in from reference TRBV7-9 and TRBJ2-7, reads DTGVSQNPRHKITKRGQNVTFRCDPISEHNRLYWYRQTLGQGPEFLTYFQNEAQLEKSRLLSDRFSAERPKGSFSTLEIQRTEQGDSAMYLCASSGGNNYEQYFGPGTRLTVT.

The chain is built from TRBV18 and TRBJ2-3; D unresolved. The CDR3 loop spans 13 amino acids. Germline lookup yields CDR1 KGHSH and CDR2 LQKENI. Trimming removed 4 bases from V and 2 bases from J, with 7 bases in between. The CDR3 bases are TGTGCCAGCTCACGCTCCTTCACAGATACGCAGTATTTT. It translates to CASSRSFTDTQYF.

The chain uses TRBV9 and TRBJ2-3; the match to TRBD2 covers 9 bases. Trimming removed 1 base from V and 3 bases from J; junction bases left unmatched: 6. Per germline, CDR1 SGDLS and CDR2 YYNGEE. The CDR3 has 16 residues. As DNA, the CDR3 is TGTGCCAGCAGCGTATTGCGAAGCGGGAGGACAGATACGCAGTATTTT. Residues: CASSVLRSGRTDTQYF.

The rearrangement links TRBV7-2 to TRBJ2-3, with 8 bases lining up with TRBD1. With V trimmed by 3 bases and J by 2 bases, 7 bases remained unmatched. The CDR3 runs 16 residues. The V gene's germline CDR1 is SGHTA and CDR2 FQGNSA. The chain's CDR3 is CASSFLGTGFTDTQYF. As DNA, the CDR3 is TGTGCCAGCAGCTTTCTAGGGACAGGCTTCACAGATACGCAGTATTTT.

The V and J genes are TRBV2 and TRBJ2-1; tentatively, D is TRBD2 (5 bases). Germline CDR1 reads SNHLY; CDR2 reads FYNNEI. With 2 bases removed from V and 3 bases from J, the gap between germline ends came to 11 bases. This CDR3 contains 15 residues. The CDR3 sequence is CASSEWTDLYNEQFF. CDR3 in DNA: TGTGCCAGCAGTGAATGGACTGATCTCTACAATGAGCAGTTCTTC.

The rearrangement uses TRBV6-5 and TRBJ1-1, with D possibly TRBD1 on 5 matching bases. This CDR3 has 15 amino acids. Per the germline V gene, CDR1 is MNHEY and CDR2 is SVGAGI. V was shortened by 2 bases and J by 4 bases, with 14 bases between the two germline ends. This CDR3 reads CASSYKGLRGTEAFF. Written as DNA, the CDR3 is TGTGCCAGCAGTTACAAGGGGCTCCGGGGCACTGAAGCTTTCTTT.

The chain links TRBV2 to TRBJ2-4, with D possibly TRBD1 on 6 matching bases. Germline CDR1 is SNHLY and CDR2 is FYNNEI. Between the trimmed V and J ends, which lost 4 bases and 0 bases, there was a span of 10 bases. This CDR3 is 15 amino acids long. CDR3 residues: CASSGTALAKNIQYF. The CDR3 DNA reads as TGTGCCAGCAGTGGGACAGCTCTAGCCAAAAACATTCAGTACTTC. Variable domain in full (rest from reference TRBV2 and TRBJ2-4): EPEVTQTPSHQVTQMGQEVILRCVPISNHLYFYWYRQILGQKVEFLVSFYNNEISEKSEIFDDQFSVERPDGSNFTLKIRSTKLEDSAMYFCASSGTALAKNIQYFGAGTRLSVL.

The rearrangement links TRBV7-9 to TRBJ2-7; the D call may be TRBD1 or TRBD2 (5 bases each). Trimming stripped 5 bases from V and 6 bases from J, with 14 bases between. This CDR3 is built from 13 residues. Germline loops: CDR1 SEHNR, CDR2 FQNEAQ (reference sequence). The CDR3 coding sequence is TGTGCCAGCAGCCCGGGGACCCGCGGCGAGCAGTACTTC. It encodes CASSPGTRGEQYF.

This clone showed up just once. This chain links TRBV5-4 with TRBJ2-5; tentative D call: TRBD1 (5 bases). Germline lookup yields CDR1 SGHNT and CDR2 YYREEE (reference sequence). V was clipped by 6 bases and J by 5 bases, with 8 bases between them. The CDR3 has 11 residues. The CDR3 sequence is CASIKGETQYF. DNA for the CDR3: TGTGCCAGCATTAAGGGGGAGACCCAGTACTTC. The entire variable domain, with the rest obtained from reference TRBV5-4 and TRBJ2-5, is as follows: ETGVTQSPTHLIKTRGQQVTLRCSSQSGHNTVSWYQQALGQGPQFIFQYYREEENGRGNFPPRFSGLQFPNYSSELNVNALELDDSALYLCASIKGETQYFGPGTRLLVL.